This T cell receptor beta chain stems from a study of CD8 T cells in ankylosing spondylitis. After removal of 3 bases from V and 8 bases from J, the junction contained 4 bases not matched to a gene. The CDR3 loop spans 14 amino acids. The germline gives CDR1 MNHNS, CDR2 SASEGT. TCRdb passed the 5' RACE reads through MiXCR, listing each CDR3 protein once. The table lists some 290,000 distinct CDR3 sequences, approximately 20% of them singletons. This clonotype came up a few times. The TCR sequence derives from a male donor with ankylosing spondylitis or in good health (not recorded which). The material sequenced was blood, either unsorted or a sorted T cell fraction (not recorded which). The V call is TRBV6-1, the J call TRBJ2-1, with TRBD1 identical over 10 bases. CDR3: CASSEGQGIYEQFF. The DNA of the CDR3 is TGTGCCAGCAGTGAGGGACAGGGGATATATGAGCAGTTCTTC.